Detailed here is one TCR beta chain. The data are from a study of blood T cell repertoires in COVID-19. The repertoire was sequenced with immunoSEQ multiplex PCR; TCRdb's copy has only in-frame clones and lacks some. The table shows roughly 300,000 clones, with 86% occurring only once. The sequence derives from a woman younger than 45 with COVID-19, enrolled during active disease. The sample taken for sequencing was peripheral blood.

DNA for the CDR3: TGTGCCAGCAGTGAATGGGGCACCTACGAGCAGTACTTC. Translating it yields CASSEWGTYEQYF. J is TRBJ2-7 and V is TRBV6-1; D may be TRBD1 (5 bases). The CDR3 consists of 13 residues. CDR1 MNHNS and CDR2 SASEGT come from the germline V gene. With 2 bases removed from V and 2 bases from J, the gap between germline ends came to 7 bases.